Each of the 21 T cell receptor beta chains below was sequenced from the same sample in a study of T cells in Graves' hyperthyroidism and ophthalmopathy. Amplification of TCR beta CDR3 regions was performed using RNA transcripts as template. Researchers ran a first-round RT-PCR on the TCR CDR3 using the HTBI primer set. TCRdb independently ran MiXCR on the multiplex PCR reads; one entry per CDR3 protein. The sample shows around 600,000 distinct CDR3 sequences, just under 45% of them seen only once. The sample consisted of peripheral blood or thyroid tissue (not recorded which). These receptors were obtained from an adult man with Graves' disease, either hyperthyroidism or ophthalmopathy (not recorded which).

The V call is TRBV29-1, the J call TRBJ1-2; maybe TRBD1 (5 bases). Germline CDR1 SQVTM, CDR2 ANQGSEA. Trimming removed 7 bases at V and 4 bases at J, with 13 bases between. The CDR3 runs 12 residues. The CDR3 bases are TGCAGCGCCGAGCGGGGGATCTATGGCTACACCTTC. This encodes CSAERGIYGYTF.

There are a few counts of this clonotype. The chain couples TRBV5-1 to TRBJ2-6, with TRBD2 matching 9 bases. The V and J ends lost 2 bases and 2 bases, in that order; junction bases with no gene match: 8. CDR1 and CDR2 (germline): SGHRS, YFSETQ. The CDR3 is made up of 18 amino acids. The DNA for the CDR3 is TGCGCCAGCAGCTTCTCCCTAGCGGGAAAAGCTGGGGCCAACGTCCTGACTTTC. Translation gives CASSFSLAGKAGANVLTF. The full variable domain, completed using reference TRBV5-1 and TRBJ2-6, is KAGVTQTPRYLIKTRGQQVTLSCSPISGHRSVSWYQQTPGQGLQFLFEYFSETQRNKGNFPGRFSGRQFSNSRSEMNVSTLELGDSALYLCASSFSLAGKAGANVLTFGAGSRLTVL.

This clonotype was counted many times. The chain employs TRBV12-3 or TRBV12-4 and TRBJ1-1, with a possible D match to TRBD1 (5 bases). Between the trimmed V and J ends, which lost 4 bases and 5 bases, there was a span of 8 bases. The CDR3 sequence is 12 residues long. The CDR3 sequence: CASSWGETEAFF. CDR3 nucleotide sequence: TGTGCCAGCAGTTGGGGGGAGACTGAAGCTTTCTTT.

Details on this clonotype: This sequence may be a read error, since a much larger clone differs from it by one base. This chain connects TRBV5-5 to TRBJ1-2, with TRBD1 identical over 7 bases. Germline-derived CDR1 and CDR2 are SGHKS and YYEKEE (reference sequence). The CDR3 contains 13 residues. CDR3 in amino acids: CATSGQTNDGYTF. In DNA, the CDR3 is TGTGCCACCTCGGGACAGACTAACGATGGCTACACCTTC.

The CDR3 reads CASSQVGSRANTEAFF. Written as DNA, the CDR3 is TGTGCCAGCAGCCAAGTTGGTAGCAGAGCGAACACTGAAGCTTTCTTT. The rearrangement links TRBV7-3 to TRBJ1-1; D gene unclear. The CDR3 loop spans 16 amino acids. V was clipped by 5 bases and J by 1 base, with 17 bases between them. Germline-derived CDR1 and CDR2 are SGHTA and FQGTGA.

This clonotype was detected many times. This rearrangement joins TRBV10-2 to TRBJ2-7; D not certain. CDR1 is WSHSY and CDR2 is SAAADI in the germline V gene. V lost 8 bases and J 7 bases, leaving 12 bases between the germline ends. The CDR3 contains 11 residues. The CDR3 DNA reads as TGCGCCAGCTTTCACATTCGTGAGCAGTACTTC. The encoded protein is CASFHIREQYF.

V gene TRBV25-1 combines with J gene TRBJ1-1; 9 bases match TRBD1. Trimming removed 5 bases from V and 0 bases from J; junction bases left unmatched: 7. The CDR3 spans 16 residues. The germline V gene has CDR1 MGHDK and CDR2 SYGVNS. CDR3 loop: CASSSRTGAMNTEAFF. The CDR3 nucleotides are TGTGCCAGCAGTTCGAGGACAGGGGCCATGAACACTGAAGCTTTCTTT.

The gene calls are TRBV6-5 and TRBJ1-1; the D is unclear. This CDR3 is 14 amino acids long. The germline V and J ends were trimmed by 5 bases and 4 bases, with 14 bases remaining between them. The germline CDR1 and CDR2 sequences are MNHEY and SVGAGI. CDR3 protein: CASSTRSGGTEAFF. For the CDR3, the DNA is TGTGCCAGCAGTACCCGGTCGGGAGGCACTGAAGCTTTCTTT.

This clonotype was counted ten times or more. The chain uses TRBV29-1 and TRBJ2-5; TRBD2 aligns across 14 bases. The CDR3 is 15 residues long. The V segment lost 5 bases and the J segment 1 base; nucleotides outside the gene matches: 3. CDR1 SQVTM and CDR2 ANQGSEA come from the germline V gene. The CDR3 is CSVHGLAGGQETQYF. For the CDR3, the DNA is TGCAGCGTTCACGGACTAGCGGGAGGCCAAGAGACCCAGTACTTC.

This rearrangement joins TRBV25-1 to TRBJ2-5, with 7 bases identical to TRBD1. V dropped 8 bases and J dropped 4; count of bases not matched to a gene: 10. CDR1 MGHDK and CDR2 SYGVNS come from the germline V gene. The CDR3 sequence is 14 residues long. The CDR3 bases are TGTGCCAGCCCCCTCGTAACAGGGGTAGAGACCCAGTACTTC. It yields the protein CASPLVTGVETQYF.

V gene TRBV9 combines with J gene TRBJ2-7; 7 positions agree with TRBD2. CDR1 is SGDLS, CDR2 YYNGEE, per germline. The CDR3 totals 16 residues. V lost 0 bases to trimming and J lost 3 bases; unmatched junction nucleotides: 9. DNA of the CDR3: TGTGCCAGCAGCGTAGCGGAACGTGGGGGGGACTACGAGCAGTACTTC. This gives the protein CASSVAERGGDYEQYF.

This clonotype has more than one count but fewer than ten. The rearrangement links TRBV7-2 to TRBJ1-5, with 8 bases identical to TRBD1. With V trimmed by 1 base and J by 5 bases, 4 bases remained unmatched. Germline V gene lookup returns CDR1 SGHTA and CDR2 FQGNSA. This CDR3 is 15 amino acids long. CDR3 sequence: CASSLGPGGDQPQHF. The CDR3 coding sequence is TGTGCCAGCAGCTTAGGTCCAGGGGGCGATCAGCCCCAGCATTTT.

The chain employs TRBV6-2 or TRBV6-3 and TRBJ1-2; D is ambiguous. Trimming cost V 4 bases and J 3 bases, with 9 bases left between them. The CDR3 has 13 amino acids. CDR1 is MNHEY, CDR2 SVGEGT, per germline. The CDR3 DNA reads TGTGCCAGCAGTTTCGTCACGGACTATGGCTACACCTTC. Amino acid sequence: CASSFVTDYGYTF.

CDR3 in amino acids: CASSARLAGGTGELFF. For the CDR3, the DNA is TGCGCCAGCAGTGCGAGACTAGCGGGAGGTACCGGGGAGCTGTTTTTT. The chain combines TRBV10-1 with TRBJ2-2; 13 positions match TRBD2. Trimming took 4 bases from V and 5 from J; bases not matched to a gene: 4. Germline-derived CDR1 and CDR2 are WNHNN and SYGVQD (reference sequence). This CDR3 has 16 amino acids.

This chain joins TRBV5-1 and TRBJ2-7, with 12 bases aligning to TRBD1. The CDR3 spans 16 residues. Per germline, CDR1 SGHRS and CDR2 YFSETQ. After removal of 4 bases from V and 6 bases from J, the junction contained 11 bases not matched to a gene. As DNA, the CDR3 is TGCGCCAGCAGCGTCGATCCGGGACAGGGGGCGTCCGAGCAGTACTTC. It yields the protein CASSVDPGQGASEQYF.

This chain connects TRBV7-9 to TRBJ1-6; 9 bases align to TRBD1. Germline V CDR1 and CDR2: SEHNR, FQNEAQ (reference sequence). CDR3 length: 15 residues. With V trimmed by 6 bases and J by 9 bases, 9 bases remained unmatched. In DNA, the CDR3 is TGTGCCAGCAGTCACACAGGGGGCATAAGTTCACCCCTCCACTTT. Translating gives CASSHTGGISSPLHF.

The chain employs TRBV19 and TRBJ1-1; D perhaps matches TRBD1 (5 bases). The germline gives CDR1 LNHDA, CDR2 SQIVND (reference sequence). The CDR3 runs to 15 residues. V was clipped by 6 bases and J by 1 base, with 15 bases between them. DNA of the CDR3: TGTGCCAGTAGGATAACAAACGGGGGGAACACTGAAGCTTTCTTT. Protein product: CASRITNGGNTEAFF.

This clonotype has a count of ten or more. The J gene is TRBJ2-5, the V gene TRBV5-4, with D unclear. The germline CDR1 and CDR2 sequences are SGHNT and YYREEE (reference sequence). The CDR3 spans 11 residues. V lost 3 bases and J lost 5, with 5 bases in between. CDR3 in DNA: TGTGCCAGCAGCTCCCCGGAGACCCAGTACTTC. Translating it yields CASSSPETQYF.

This clonotype was seen a few times. The V call is TRBV19, the J call TRBJ1-1; no definite D call. CDR1 is LNHDA, CDR2 SQIVND, per germline (reference sequence). Trimming left V 4 bases short and J 4 bases short, with 10 bases between. This CDR3 has 13 amino acids. The CDR3 coding sequence is TGTGCCAGTAGTAGTACATCGGCCACTGAAGCTTTCTTT. Protein product: CASSSTSATEAFF.

The CDR3 here is CSARGLEGQETQYF. In DNA form, the CDR3 reads TGCAGTGCTAGAGGTTTGGAAGGACAAGAGACCCAGTACTTC. The chain recombines TRBV20-1 with TRBJ2-5; D gene unclear. V was trimmed by 1 base and J by 2 bases, leaving 11 bases between them. Germline V lookup: CDR1 DFQATT, CDR2 SNEGSKA (reference sequence). The CDR3 has 14 amino acids.

This chain joins TRBV25-1 and TRBJ1-6; unclear D gene. V gave up 7 bases and J gave up 6 bases, with 13 bases separating them. The CDR3 loop spans 14 amino acids. Germline V gene data show CDR1 as MGHDK and CDR2 as SYGVNS. This CDR3 is CASTRYGTNSPLHF. In DNA form, the CDR3 reads TGTGCCAGCACCCGCTACGGAACTAATTCACCCCTCCACTTT. The whole variable domain, remainder taken from reference TRBV25-1 and TRBJ1-6, is EADIYQTPRYLVIGTGKKITLECSQTMGHDKMYWYQQDPGMELHLIHYSYGVNSTEKGDLSSESTVSRIRTEHFPLTLESARPSHTSQYLCASTRYGTNSPLHFGNGTRLTVT.